The 28 T cell receptor beta chains listed next were all sequenced from one sample in a study of identifying expanded T cells in peripheral blood. Only in-frame clones appear in the TCRdb table, and some are missing; sequencing was by immunoSEQ multiplex PCR. The sample lists approximately 86,000 clones, 70% to 90% seen once, with 3.5% to 5% in the top ten. Specimen: blood. Receptors originate from a person between 18 and 75 years old in good health.

This chain links TRBV5-1 with TRBJ2-7; D remains unclear. This CDR3 region has 16 residues. Between the trimmed V and J ends, which lost 2 bases and 0 bases, there was a span of 15 bases. Germline CDR1 is SGHRS and CDR2 is YFSETQ. The chain's CDR3 is CASSFRRHPDSYEQYF. DNA for the CDR3: TGCGCCAGCAGCTTCAGAAGGCACCCGGACTCCTACGAGCAGTACTTC.

The V call is TRBV30, the J call TRBJ2-2, with D uncertain. Germline CDR1 GTSNPN, CDR2 SVGIG (reference sequence). The CDR3 sequence is 13 residues long. Trimming cost V 0 bases and J 6 bases, with 8 bases left between them. The CDR3 region is CAWSVVRAGELFF. CDR3 DNA sequence: TGTGCCTGGAGTGTCGTCCGGGCCGGGGAGCTGTTTTTT.

This clone was picked up one time. This rearrangement joins TRBV6-5 to TRBJ1-5; D may be TRBD1 (6 bases). The CDR3 consists of 13 residues. Germline loops: CDR1 MNHEY, CDR2 SVGAGI. With 6 bases removed from V and 7 bases from J, the gap between germline ends came to 13 bases. This CDR3 reads CASSYKGGQPQHF. DNA of the CDR3: TGTGCCAGCAGCTACAAAGGGGGGCAGCCCCAGCATTTT.

The J gene is TRBJ1-1, the V gene TRBV28; 9 nucleotides agree with TRBD1. The CDR3 is made up of 19 amino acids. Germline CDR1 reads MDHEN; CDR2 reads SYDVKM. Trimming took 6 bases from V and 4 from J; bases not matched to a gene: 21. This chain's CDR3 is CASSPGTGLALIIGTEAFF. The DNA for the CDR3 is TGTGCCAGCAGCCCGGGGACAGGGTTAGCCTTGATTATTGGCACTGAAGCTTTCTTT.

The CDR3 loop is CASSPRSGGTTDTQYF. The CDR3 DNA reads as TGTGCCAGCAGCCCCAGGAGCGGGGGGACCACAGATACGCAGTATTTT. V and J are TRBV5-8 and TRBJ2-3, with 9 bases matching TRBD2. The germline V gene encodes CDR1 SGHTS and CDR2 YDEGEE. Trimming cost V 4 bases and J 2 bases; bases outside gene matches: 8. This CDR3 is 16 amino acids long.

The chain carries TRBV30 and TRBJ1-2, with 9 bases that match TRBD1. Per germline, CDR1 GTSNPN and CDR2 SVGIG (reference sequence). The CDR3 contains 15 residues. V was clipped by 3 bases and J by 5 bases; unmatched bases: 10. DNA for the CDR3: TGTGCCTGGAGCCAGGGGACAGGGTTTGGGTATGGCTACACCTTC. This encodes CAWSQGTGFGYGYTF.

V is TRBV27 and J is TRBJ2-7, with 8 bases identical to TRBD2. After removal of 3 bases from V and 7 bases from J, the junction contained 8 bases not matched to a gene. This CDR3 has 14 residues. Germline V gene sequence: CDR1 MNHEY, CDR2 SMNVEV (reference sequence). The CDR3 here is CASSFGAGTREQYF. CDR3 coding DNA: TGTGCCAGCAGTTTCGGGGCAGGGACTAGGGAGCAGTACTTC.

The rearrangement uses TRBV7-9 and TRBJ2-3; D unclear. This CDR3 comprises 14 residues. CDR1 is SEHNR, CDR2 FQNEAQ, per germline (reference sequence). The V end lost 4 bases, the J end lost 0 bases, and 8 bases lay between the germline ends. This CDR3 is CASSYISSTDTQYF. The DNA for the CDR3 is TGTGCCAGCAGCTATATTTCTAGCACAGATACGCAGTATTTT.

This chain connects TRBV7-6 to TRBJ2-7; 12 bases are a match to TRBD2. The junction had 10 bases not matched to a gene; V was cut back by 2 bases and J by 2 bases. Per the germline V gene, CDR1 is SGHVS and CDR2 is FNYEAQ. This CDR3 is built from 18 residues. The CDR3 sequence is CASSLTLGLAGTPYEQYF. The CDR3, as DNA: TGTGCCAGCAGCTTAACACTAGGACTAGCGGGGACCCCCTACGAGCAGTACTTC.

The V call is TRBV12-5, the J call TRBJ1-3, with 10 bases aligning to TRBD1. The V gene's germline CDR1 is LGHNT and CDR2 FRNRAP. This CDR3 region has 15 residues. V dropped 6 bases and J dropped 2; count of bases not matched to a gene: 4. In nucleotides, the CDR3 is TGTGCTAGTGGGTGGGACAGGGGCCCTGGAAACACCATATATTTT. Its protein product is CASGWDRGPGNTIYF.

The rearrangement uses TRBV15 and TRBJ2-2; D not certain. V was cut by 7 bases and J by 2 bases, with 11 bases left in between. This CDR3 spans 14 amino acids. Germline assignment: CDR1 LNHNV and CDR2 YYDKDF (reference sequence). The DNA for the CDR3 is TGTGCCACCACAAAAGGTTTAAACACCGGGGAGCTGTTTTTT. It translates to CATTKGLNTGELFF.

V and J are TRBV11-2 and TRBJ2-2, with D unclear. The CDR3 is 15 amino acids. The V gene's germline CDR1 is SGHAT and CDR2 FQNNGV. Deletions cut 1 base from V and 6 bases from J, with 12 bases between. The DNA for the CDR3 is TGTGCCAGCAGCTTAGGTCCCGAGTCCGCCGGGGAGCTGTTTTTT. Protein: CASSLGPESAGELFF.

The V gene is TRBV10-2, the J gene TRBJ2-7; 10 bases line up with TRBD2. Germline V gives CDR1 WSHSY, CDR2 SAAADI. The CDR3 spans 15 residues. V dropped 2 bases and J dropped 6; count of bases not matched to a gene: 7. For the CDR3, the DNA is TGCGCCAGCAGTGAGAGGTTAGCGGGGGGCGCCGAGCAGTACTTC. Translating gives CASSERLAGGAEQYF.

V usage is TRBV27 and J usage is TRBJ2-6; unclear D gene. CDR3 length: 18 amino acids. Germline values: CDR1 MNHEY, CDR2 SMNVEV (reference sequence). The V gene lost 2 bases and the J gene lost 2 bases, with 16 bases spanning the gap. Here the CDR3 reads CASSLGGRPYPGANVLTF. DNA for the CDR3: TGTGCCAGCAGTTTAGGCGGCAGACCGTACCCTGGGGCCAACGTCCTGACTTTC.

The V and J genes are TRBV30 and TRBJ1-1, with D perhaps matching TRBD1 (6 bases). The CDR3 is 15 amino acids. V lost 2 bases to trimming and J lost 0 bases, with 13 bases between them. Germline V gene data show CDR1 as GTSNPN and CDR2 as SVGIG (reference sequence). CDR3 in amino acids: CAWSWAGALNTEAFF. For the CDR3, the DNA is TGTGCCTGGAGTTGGGCAGGGGCGTTGAACACTGAAGCTTTCTTT.

V is TRBV19 and J is TRBJ2-1; 8 bases agree with TRBD2. CDR1 and CDR2 (germline): LNHDA, SQIVND (reference sequence). The CDR3 is 18 residues long. V lost 2 bases, J lost 2 bases, and 11 bases stayed unmatched. The CDR3 region is CASSITSRGGLAYNEQFF. CDR3 bases: TGTGCCAGTAGTATAACTAGCCGGGGGGGGTTGGCCTACAATGAGCAGTTCTTC.

The chain has TRBV4-3 and TRBJ1-2; D unclear. V lost 0 bases and J 3 bases, leaving 8 bases between the germline ends. Germline V gene sequence: CDR1 LGHNA, CDR2 YSLEER. The CDR3 is made up of 14 amino acids. The CDR3 is CASSQDLGDYGYTF. The CDR3 bases are TGCGCCAGCAGCCAAGATCTCGGTGACTATGGCTACACCTTC.

As to this clone: Other DNA sequences in this specimen translate into the identical CDR3. V and J are TRBV5-1 and TRBJ1-2; unclear D gene. This CDR3 region has 14 residues. Germline V gives CDR1 SGHRS, CDR2 YFSETQ. V was shortened by 0 bases and J by 5 bases, with 11 bases between the two germline ends. The CDR3 nucleotides read TGCGCCAGCAGCTTGGCCTCCAGTTCTTATGGCTACACCTTC. Protein product: CASSLASSSYGYTF.

This chain connects TRBV5-1 to TRBJ1-1; D not resolved. Germline V gene lookup returns CDR1 SGHRS and CDR2 YFSETQ. This CDR3 region has 13 residues. V lost 2 bases and J lost 2, with 7 bases in between. In nucleotides, the CDR3 is TGCGCCAGCAGCTTTGGGGAAAACACTGAAGCTTTCTTT. The encoded protein is CASSFGENTEAFF.

The chain recombines TRBV7-9 with TRBJ1-1, with unresolved D. Deletions cut 3 bases from V and 0 bases from J, with 11 bases between. The germline CDR1 and CDR2 sequences are SEHNR and FQNEAQ (reference sequence). The CDR3 totals 15 residues. CDR3 DNA sequence: TGTGCCAGCAGCTTTGAAATTACTATGAACACTGAAGCTTTCTTT. Protein sequence: CASSFEITMNTEAFF.

CDR3 sequence (DNA): TGCGCCAGCAGCCAAGAGGACGGACAGGGTCACATTCAGTACTTC. Translated, it gives CASSQEDGQGHIQYF. The genes are TRBV4-3 and TRBJ2-4; 8 bases are a match to TRBD1. Germline CDR1 reads LGHNA; CDR2 reads YSLEER. The CDR3 loop spans 15 amino acids. J was trimmed by 8 bases and V by 0 bases; bases with no gene match: 6.

The rearrangement joins TRBV18 to TRBJ1-4, with 7 bases aligning to TRBD1. J gave up 4 bases and V 6 bases, and 8 bases lay outside the gene matches. Germline V gene data show CDR1 as KGHSH and CDR2 as LQKENI. The CDR3 runs 15 residues. The CDR3 nucleotides are TGTGCCAGCTCCTCCTTTGGACAGGTTAATGAAAAACTGTTTTTT. Translating gives CASSSFGQVNEKLFF. Using reference TRBV18 and TRBJ1-4 for the parts outside the CDR3, the full variable domain is NAGVMQNPRHLVRRRGQEARLRCSPMKGHSHVYWYRQLPEEGLKFMVYLQKENIIDESGMPKERFSAEFPKEGPSILRIQQVVRGDSAAYFCASSSFGQVNEKLFFGSGTQLSVL.

The CDR3 sequence: CASSLTGGITEAFF. CDR3 DNA sequence: TGTGCCAGCAGCCTGACAGGGGGGATTACTGAAGCTTTCTTT. The gene calls are TRBV7-9 and TRBJ1-1, with 9 bases aligning to TRBD1. V lost 5 bases and J lost 5; bases outside the gene matches: 6. The CDR3 spans 14 residues. In germline, CDR1 is SEHNR, CDR2 FQNEAQ (reference sequence).

This clone was found once. The chain has TRBV29-1 and TRBJ1-1, with a tentative D call TRBD1 (6 bases). The germline V gene has CDR1 SQVTM and CDR2 ANQGSEA. The CDR3 extends over 12 amino acids. V dropped 7 bases and J dropped 0 bases, with 9 bases sitting between them. CDR3: CSADRMNTEAFF. For the CDR3, the DNA is TGCAGCGCTGACAGGATGAACACTGAAGCTTTCTTT. Using reference TRBV29-1 and TRBJ1-1 for the parts outside the CDR3, the full variable domain is SAVISQKPSRDICQRGTSLTIQCQVDSQVTMMFWYRQQPGQSLTLIATANQGSEATYESGFVIDKFPISRPNLTFSTLTVSNMSPEDSSIYLCSADRMNTEAFFGQGTRLTVV.

The chain has TRBV19 and TRBJ2-7; D is perhaps TRBD2 (6 bases). Germline V gene sequence: CDR1 LNHDA, CDR2 SQIVND (reference sequence). Between the trimmed V and J ends, which lost 7 bases and 2 bases, there was a span of 12 bases. CDR3 size: 13 residues. The DNA for the CDR3 is TGTGCCAGTAACAACGGGGGAACCTACGAGCAGTACTTC. This sequence encodes CASNNGGTYEQYF. The variable domain in full, completed from reference TRBV19 and TRBJ2-7, reads DGGITQSPKYLFRKEGQNVTLSCEQNLNHDAMYWYRQDPGQGLRLIYYSQIVNDFQKGDIAEGYSVSREKKESFPLTVTSAQKNPTAFYLCASNNGGTYEQYFGPGTRLTVT.

V is TRBV15 and J is TRBJ1-1; the D is unclear. This CDR3 is built from 14 residues. Per germline, CDR1 LNHNV and CDR2 YYDKDF (reference sequence). Trimming pared 0 bases from V and 1 base from J, leaving 6 bases between. The CDR3 DNA follows: TGTGCCACCAGCAGAGATCCGGGGAACACTGAAGCTTTCTTT. Protein product: CATSRDPGNTEAFF.

The chain is built from TRBV30 and TRBJ1-2; 7 nucleotides agree with TRBD1. Trimming cost V 5 bases and J 8 bases; bases outside gene matches: 11. In germline, CDR1 is GTSNPN, CDR2 SVGIG (reference sequence). The CDR3 spans 13 residues. CDR3 DNA sequence: TGTGCCTGGGGCCCCGGGACAGTTGGAGGCTACACCTTC. This translates into CAWGPGTVGGYTF.

V usage is TRBV7-8 and J usage is TRBJ2-5; D is undetermined. V was pared by 2 bases and J by 5 bases, with 9 bases between. CDR1 is SGHVS, CDR2 FQNEAQ, per germline. The CDR3 sequence is 13 residues long. CDR3 protein: CASSLNAAETQYF. The CDR3 coding sequence is TGTGCCAGCAGCTTAAATGCGGCTGAGACCCAGTACTTC.